The present T cell receptor beta chain was sequenced within a study of regulatory T cells in long-lasting Graves disease. Broader study findings: Graves' patients with persistent disease showed TCR diversity lower than patients newly diagnosed. Repertoires from persistent disease leaned toward TRBV28, TRBJ1-2 and TRBJ2-5. Among persistent patients, a larger number of public clonotypes were shared (around 3,000) than among newly diagnosed patients (just over 950).

Per the germline V gene, CDR1 is MNHNS and CDR2 is SASEGT. With 3 bases removed from V and 2 bases from J, the gap between germline ends came to 11 bases. The CDR3 contains 14 residues. Sequencing libraries for TCR beta were prepared with iRepertoire HTBI primers and Arm-PCR of CDR3 regions. TCRdb itself ran the multiplex PCR reads through MiXCR, one entry per CDR3 protein. The sample lists roughly 400,000 distinct CDR3 sequences, 21% seen once, with more than 13% in the top ten. This clonotype was counted a few times. Its antigen is as yet unknown. Time point: persistent/refractory GD, antithyroid drugs over 5 years with positive TRAb. RNA extracted from PBMCs served as the sequencing template. Diagnosing Graves' disease relied on the American Thyroid Association guidelines.

The starting material was peripheral blood mononuclear cells (PBMCs), obtained when the disease was refractory, from a patient treated with antithyroid drugs. This receptor was obtained from a female donor with Graves disease. The chain couples TRBV6-1 to TRBJ2-7; a possible D gene is TRBD1 (6 bases). The CDR3 spells CASSDPGTTYEQYF. As DNA, the CDR3 is TGTGCCAGCAGTGACCCCGGGACAACCTACGAGCAGTACTTC.